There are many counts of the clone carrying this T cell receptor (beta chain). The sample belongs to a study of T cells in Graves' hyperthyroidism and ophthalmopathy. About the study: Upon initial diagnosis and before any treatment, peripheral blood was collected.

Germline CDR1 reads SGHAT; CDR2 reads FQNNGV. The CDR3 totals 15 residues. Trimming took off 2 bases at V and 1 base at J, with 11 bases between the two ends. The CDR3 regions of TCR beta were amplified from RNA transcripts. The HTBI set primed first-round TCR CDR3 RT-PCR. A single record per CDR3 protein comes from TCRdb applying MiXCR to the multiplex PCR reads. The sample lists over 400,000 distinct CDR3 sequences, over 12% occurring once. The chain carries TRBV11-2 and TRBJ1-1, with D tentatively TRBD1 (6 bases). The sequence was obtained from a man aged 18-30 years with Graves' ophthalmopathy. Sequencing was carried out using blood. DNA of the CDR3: TGTGCCAGCAGCTTATTCGACAGGAGGAACACTGAAGCTTTCTTT. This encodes CASSLFDRRNTEAFF.